A selection of T cell receptor beta chains follows, all from one sample in a study of CD8 T cell repertoires and HIV-1 epitope variants. What these receptors recognize is not known. Some clones are missing from TCRdb's copy, which holds only in-frame ones; the method was immunoSEQ multiplex PCR. There are over 5,500 clones in the sample; around 64% occur only once, and roughly 40% lies in the top ten. Source material: cultured CD8+ T cells derived from PBMCs. Receptors were obtained from a male donor with HIV. Both conserved end residues are part of each CDR3. D genes are given only for firm matches.

CDR3 length	J gene	V gene	D gene	CDR3 protein	CDR3 DNA
15	TRBJ1-3	TRBV11-2	-	CASSLASWPGNTIYF	TGTGCCAGCAGCTTAGCCTCCTGGCCTGGAAACACCATATATTTT
14	TRBJ1-2	TRBV27	-	CASSLGGSQYGYTF	TGTGCCAGCAGTTTAGGGGGGTCTCAGTATGGCTACACCTTC
16	TRBJ2-1	TRBV28	TRBD1	CASRPTGTGAYNEQFF	TGTGCCAGCAGACCCACCGGGACAGGGGCATACAATGAGCAGTTCTTC
14	TRBJ1-1	TRBV4-1	-	CASSQEVPSREAFF	TGCGCCAGCAGCCAAGAGGTCCCCTCCCGGGAAGCTTTCTTT
14	TRBJ1-2	TRBV5-5	-	CASSLGPGNYGYTF	TGTGCCAGCAGCCTCGGCCCGGGCAACTATGGCTACACCTTC
17	TRBJ2-5	TRBV7-8	-	CASSLAPWGGPAETQYF	TGTGCCAGCAGCTTAGCACCGTGGGGGGGGCCGGCAGAGACCCAGTACTTC
12	TRBJ1-2	TRBV6-1	-	CASSPLPGGYTF	TGTGCCAGCAGTCCCCTCCCGGGAGGCTACACCTTC
16	TRBJ2-7	TRBV2	TRBD2	CASSELAGGHRDEQYF	TGTGCCAGCAGTGAACTAGCGGGAGGACATCGTGACGAGCAGTACTTC
16	TRBJ1-2	TRBV23-1	-	CASSQDPPDLDYGYTF	TGCGCCAGCAGCCAAGATCCCCCAGACTTGGACTATGGCTACACCTTC
15	TRBJ2-1	TRBV19	TRBD2	CASSILPSGSNEQFF	TGTGCCAGTAGTATCCTACCAAGCGGGAGCAATGAGCAGTTCTTC